The 6 T cell receptor beta chains below were found in one sample sequenced in a study of shared clonotypes between healthy human individuals. Data came from immunoSEQ multiplex PCR; TCRdb stores just in-frame clones and leaves some out. The sample contains under 1,900,000 clones, approximately 98.5% of which appear only once. Sequenced sample: naive CD4+ T cells sorted from blood. Subset meaning: CD45RA+ positively selected. The receptors shown here come from a man younger than 45 in good health.

This clone appeared a single time. This chain links TRBV9 with TRBJ2-7; no clear D gene. This CDR3 has 15 amino acids. Between the trimmed V and J ends, which lost 0 bases and 6 bases, there was a span of 16 bases. The V gene's germline CDR1 is SGDLS and CDR2 YYNGEE. CDR3 loop: CASSVDPSGASEQYF. In DNA, the CDR3 is TGTGCCAGCAGCGTAGATCCCAGTGGTGCATCCGAGCAGTACTTC.

J is TRBJ2-5 and V is TRBV28, with D perhaps TRBD1 or TRBD2 (5 bases each). CDR1 is MDHEN, CDR2 SYDVKM, per germline. The CDR3 is 15 amino acids. Trimming removed 6 bases from V and 2 bases from J, with 16 bases in between. The CDR3 sequence is CASSPLGEPQETQYF. The CDR3 DNA sequence: TGTGCCAGCAGCCCCTTGGGGGAGCCACAAGAGACCCAGTACTTC. Supplemented by reference TRBV28 and TRBJ2-5, the full variable domain reads DVKVTQSSRYLVKRTGEKVFLECVQDMDHENMFWYRQDPGLGLRLIYFSYDVKMKEKGDIPEGYSVSREKKERFSLILESASTNQTSMYLCASSPLGEPQETQYFGPGTRLLVL.

This rearrangement joins TRBV28 to TRBJ2-1; D unresolved. This CDR3 is 14 amino acids long. V lost 5 bases, J lost 6 bases, and 14 bases lay in between. The germline gives CDR1 MDHEN, CDR2 SYDVKM. CDR3 protein: CASSPPYIGNEQFF. The CDR3 nucleotides read TGTGCCAGCAGTCCCCCTTATATCGGCAATGAGCAGTTCTTC.

The rearrangement links TRBV6-5 to TRBJ2-5; 8 bases match TRBD2. V trimming: 6 bases; J trimming: 2 bases; junction bases outside the gene matches: 8. This CDR3 has 15 residues. Germline CDR1 and CDR2: MNHEY and SVGAGI. The CDR3 nucleotides read TGTGCCAGCAGCCAAAGCGGGAGACCGCAAGAGACCCAGTACTTC. Translation: CASSQSGRPQETQYF.

The rearrangement uses TRBV6-5 and TRBJ2-1; no clear D. The CDR3 spans 15 residues. Trimming pared 4 bases from V and 0 bases from J, leaving 10 bases between. From germline, CDR1 is MNHEY and CDR2 SVGAGI. CDR3 loop: CASSSMSPSYNEQFF. The CDR3 DNA reads TGTGCCAGCAGTTCAATGTCTCCCTCCTACAATGAGCAGTTCTTC.

The genes are TRBV5-1 and TRBJ2-7, with 8 bases matching TRBD1. J gave up 5 bases and V 1 base, and 11 bases lay outside the gene matches. Per the germline V gene, CDR1 is SGHRS and CDR2 is YFSETQ. The CDR3 has 16 residues. In nucleotides, the CDR3 is TGCGCCAGCAGCTTGAACCGCATGGACAGGGTCCACGAGCAGTACTTC. Translating gives CASSLNRMDRVHEQYF.